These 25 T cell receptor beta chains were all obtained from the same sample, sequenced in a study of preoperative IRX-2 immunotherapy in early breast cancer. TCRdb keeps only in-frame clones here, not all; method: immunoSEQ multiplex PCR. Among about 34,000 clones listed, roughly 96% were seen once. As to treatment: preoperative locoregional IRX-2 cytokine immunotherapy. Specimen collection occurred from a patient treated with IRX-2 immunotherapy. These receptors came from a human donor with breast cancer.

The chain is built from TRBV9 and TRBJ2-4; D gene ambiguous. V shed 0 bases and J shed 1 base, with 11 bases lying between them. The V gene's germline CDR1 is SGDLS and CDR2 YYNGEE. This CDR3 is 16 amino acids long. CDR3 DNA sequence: TGTGCCAGCAGCGTAGGAGATCAGCTCGCCAAAAACATTCAGTACTTC. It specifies CASSVGDQLAKNIQYF.

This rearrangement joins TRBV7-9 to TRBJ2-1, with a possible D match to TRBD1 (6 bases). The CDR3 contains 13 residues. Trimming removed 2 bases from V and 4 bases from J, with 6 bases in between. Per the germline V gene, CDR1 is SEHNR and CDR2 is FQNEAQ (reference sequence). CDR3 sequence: CASSLTGYNEQFF. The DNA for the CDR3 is TGTGCCAGCAGCTTAACAGGGTACAATGAGCAGTTCTTC.

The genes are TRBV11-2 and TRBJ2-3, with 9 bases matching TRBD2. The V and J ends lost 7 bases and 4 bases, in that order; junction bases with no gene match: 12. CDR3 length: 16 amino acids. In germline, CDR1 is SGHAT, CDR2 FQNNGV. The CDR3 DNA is TGTGCCAGCACTCGATATCGGGCGGGGGGGGCAGATACGCAGTATTTT. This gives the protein CASTRYRAGGADTQYF.

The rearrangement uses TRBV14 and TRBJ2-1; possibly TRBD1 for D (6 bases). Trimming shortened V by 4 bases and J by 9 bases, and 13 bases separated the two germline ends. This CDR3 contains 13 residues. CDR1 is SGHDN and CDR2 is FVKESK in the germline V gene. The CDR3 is CASSRPGVGEQFF. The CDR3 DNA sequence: TGTGCCAGCAGCCGTCCAGGGGTTGGTGAGCAGTTCTTC.

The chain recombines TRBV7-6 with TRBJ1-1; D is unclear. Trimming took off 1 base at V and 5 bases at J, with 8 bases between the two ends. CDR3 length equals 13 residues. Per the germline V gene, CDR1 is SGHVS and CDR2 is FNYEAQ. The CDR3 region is CASSLGIGTEAFF. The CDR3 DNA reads TGTGCCAGCAGCTTAGGTATCGGTACTGAAGCTTTCTTT.

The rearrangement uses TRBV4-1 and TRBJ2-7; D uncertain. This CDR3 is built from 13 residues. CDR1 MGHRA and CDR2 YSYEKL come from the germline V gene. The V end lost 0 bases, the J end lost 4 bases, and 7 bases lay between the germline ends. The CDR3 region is CASSQEPRYEQYF. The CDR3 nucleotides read TGCGCCAGCAGCCAAGAGCCGCGTTACGAGCAGTACTTC.

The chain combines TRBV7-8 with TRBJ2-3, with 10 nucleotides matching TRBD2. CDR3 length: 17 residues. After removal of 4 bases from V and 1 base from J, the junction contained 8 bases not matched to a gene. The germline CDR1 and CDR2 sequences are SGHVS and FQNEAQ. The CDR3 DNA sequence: TGTGCCAGCAGCTCGGCTAGCGGGAGTGCTCGCACAGATACGCAGTATTTT. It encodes CASSSASGSARTDTQYF.

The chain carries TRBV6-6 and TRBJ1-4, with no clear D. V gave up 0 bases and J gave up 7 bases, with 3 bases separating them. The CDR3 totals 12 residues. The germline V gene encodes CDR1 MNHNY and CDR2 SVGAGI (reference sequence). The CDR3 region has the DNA TGTGCCAGCAGTTACTCCCTTGAAAAACTGTTTTTT. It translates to CASSYSLEKLFF.

The chain's CDR3 is CASSPSGRTQYF. In DNA form, the CDR3 reads TGTGCCAGCAGCCCCAGCGGGAGAACGCAGTATTTT. V is TRBV14 and J is TRBJ2-3; 8 bases match TRBD2. Per germline, CDR1 SGHDN and CDR2 FVKESK. The CDR3 totals 12 residues. V shed 4 bases and J 9 bases; nucleotides not matched to a gene: 3.

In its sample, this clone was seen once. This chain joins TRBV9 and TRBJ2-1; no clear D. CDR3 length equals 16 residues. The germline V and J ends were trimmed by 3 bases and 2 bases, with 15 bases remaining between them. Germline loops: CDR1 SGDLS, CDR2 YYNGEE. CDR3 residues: CASSEPRYRTYNEQFF. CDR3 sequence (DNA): TGTGCCAGCAGCGAGCCTCGTTACCGAACCTACAATGAGCAGTTCTTC.

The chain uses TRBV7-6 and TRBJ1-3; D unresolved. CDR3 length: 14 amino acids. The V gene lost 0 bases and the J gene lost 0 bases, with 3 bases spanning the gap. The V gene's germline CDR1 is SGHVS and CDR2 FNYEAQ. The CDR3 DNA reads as TGTGCCAGCAGCTTAGCGGACTCTGGAAACACCATATATTTT. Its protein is CASSLADSGNTIYF.

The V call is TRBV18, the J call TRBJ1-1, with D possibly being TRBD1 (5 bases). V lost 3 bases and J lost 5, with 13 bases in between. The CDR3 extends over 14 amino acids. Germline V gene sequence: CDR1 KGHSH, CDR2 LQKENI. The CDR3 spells CASSPDGGGTEAFF. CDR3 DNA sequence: TGTGCCAGCTCACCGGATGGGGGAGGGACTGAAGCTTTCTTT. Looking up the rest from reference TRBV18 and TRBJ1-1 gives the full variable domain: NAGVMQNPRHLVRRRGQEARLRCSPMKGHSHVYWYRQLPEEGLKFMVYLQKENIIDESGMPKERFSAEFPKEGPSILRIQQVVRGDSAAYFCASSPDGGGTEAFFGQGTRLTVV.

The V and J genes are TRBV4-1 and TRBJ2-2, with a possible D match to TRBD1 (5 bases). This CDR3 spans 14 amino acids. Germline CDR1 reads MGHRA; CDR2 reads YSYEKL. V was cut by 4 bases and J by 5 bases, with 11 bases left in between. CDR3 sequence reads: CASSPVGATGELFF. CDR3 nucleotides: TGCGCCAGCAGCCCGGTTGGGGCGACCGGGGAGCTGTTTTTT.

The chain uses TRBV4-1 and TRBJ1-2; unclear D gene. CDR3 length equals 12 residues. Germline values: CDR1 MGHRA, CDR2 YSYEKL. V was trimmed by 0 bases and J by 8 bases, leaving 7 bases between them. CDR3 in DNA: TGCGCCAGCAGCCAAGAAAGTCGGGGCTACACCTTC. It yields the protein CASSQESRGYTF.

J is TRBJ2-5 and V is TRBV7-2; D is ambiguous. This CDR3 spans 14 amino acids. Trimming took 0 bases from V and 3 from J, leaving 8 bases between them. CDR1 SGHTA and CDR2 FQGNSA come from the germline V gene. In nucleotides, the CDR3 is TGTGCCAGCAGCTTAGCGCTAACCAAAGAGACCCAGTACTTC. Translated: CASSLALTKETQYF.

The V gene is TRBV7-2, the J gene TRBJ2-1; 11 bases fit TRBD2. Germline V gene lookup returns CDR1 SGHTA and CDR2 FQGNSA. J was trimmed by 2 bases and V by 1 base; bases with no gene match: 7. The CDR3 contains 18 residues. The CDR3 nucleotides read TGTGCCAGCAGCTTAGTACTAGCGGGACTAGCGGCCTACAATGAGCAGTTCTTC. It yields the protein CASSLVLAGLAAYNEQFF.

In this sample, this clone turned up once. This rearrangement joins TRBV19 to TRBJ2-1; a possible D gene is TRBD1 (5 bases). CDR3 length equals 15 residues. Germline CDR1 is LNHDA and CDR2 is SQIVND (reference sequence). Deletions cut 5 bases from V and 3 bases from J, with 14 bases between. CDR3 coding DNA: TGTGCCAGTAGTGTCCAGGGATTCGTCTACAATGAGCAGTTCTTC. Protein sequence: CASSVQGFVYNEQFF.

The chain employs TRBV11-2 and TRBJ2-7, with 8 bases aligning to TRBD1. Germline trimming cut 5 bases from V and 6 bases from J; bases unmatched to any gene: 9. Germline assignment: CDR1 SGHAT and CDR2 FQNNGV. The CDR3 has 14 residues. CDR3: CASSEGQGMGEQYF. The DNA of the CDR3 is TGTGCCAGCAGCGAAGGACAGGGTATGGGCGAGCAGTACTTC.

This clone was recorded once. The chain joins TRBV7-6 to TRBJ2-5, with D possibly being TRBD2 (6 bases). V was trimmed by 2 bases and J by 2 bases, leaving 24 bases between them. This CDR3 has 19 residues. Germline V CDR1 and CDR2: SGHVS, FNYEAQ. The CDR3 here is CASSLSPRLRAGVQETQYF. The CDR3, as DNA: TGTGCCAGCAGCTTAAGTCCCCGCTTGAGAGCGGGTGTACAAGAGACCCAGTACTTC.

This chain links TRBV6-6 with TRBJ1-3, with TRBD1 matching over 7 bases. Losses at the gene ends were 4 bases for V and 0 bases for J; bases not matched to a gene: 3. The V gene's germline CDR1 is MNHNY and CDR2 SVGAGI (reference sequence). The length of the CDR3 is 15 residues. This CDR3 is CASSSTGLSGNTIYF. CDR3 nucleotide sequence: TGTGCCAGCAGTTCGACAGGGCTCTCTGGAAACACCATATATTTT.

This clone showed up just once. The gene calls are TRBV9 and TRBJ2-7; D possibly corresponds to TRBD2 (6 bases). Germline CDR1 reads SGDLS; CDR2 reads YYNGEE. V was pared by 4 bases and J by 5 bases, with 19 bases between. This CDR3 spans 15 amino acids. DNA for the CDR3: TGTGCCAGCAGCTCACTAGCCGGGATGATGCACGAGCAGTACTTC. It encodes CASSSLAGMMHEQYF.

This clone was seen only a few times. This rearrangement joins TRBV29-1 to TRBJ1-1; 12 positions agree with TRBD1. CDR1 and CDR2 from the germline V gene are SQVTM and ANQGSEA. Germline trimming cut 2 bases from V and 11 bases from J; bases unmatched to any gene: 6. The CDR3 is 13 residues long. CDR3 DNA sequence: TGCAGCGTTGAAAGGGGACAGGGGGCCGGGGCTTTCTTT. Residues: CSVERGQGAGAFF. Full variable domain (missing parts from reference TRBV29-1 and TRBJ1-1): SAVISQKPSRDICQRGTSLTIQCQVDSQVTMMFWYRQQPGQSLTLIATANQGSEATYESGFVIDKFPISRPNLTFSTLTVSNMSPEDSSIYLCSVERGQGAGAFFGQGTRLTVV.

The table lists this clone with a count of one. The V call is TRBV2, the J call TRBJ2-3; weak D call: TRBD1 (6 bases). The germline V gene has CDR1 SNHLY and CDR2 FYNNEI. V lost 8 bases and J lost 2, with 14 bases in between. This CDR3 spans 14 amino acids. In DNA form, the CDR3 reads TGTGCCAGCGGGGGCACGAGCCTCACAGATACGCAGTATTTT. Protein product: CASGGTSLTDTQYF.

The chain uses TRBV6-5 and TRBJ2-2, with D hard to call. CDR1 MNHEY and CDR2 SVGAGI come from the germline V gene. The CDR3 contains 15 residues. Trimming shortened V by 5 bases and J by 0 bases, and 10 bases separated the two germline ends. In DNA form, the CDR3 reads TGTGCCAGCAGTCTGACTTCCGCGAACACCGGGGAGCTGTTTTTT. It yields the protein CASSLTSANTGELFF.

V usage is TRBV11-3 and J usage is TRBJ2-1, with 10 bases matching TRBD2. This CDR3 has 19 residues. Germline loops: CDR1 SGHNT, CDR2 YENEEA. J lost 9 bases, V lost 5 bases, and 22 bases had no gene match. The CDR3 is CASSPGGLAGDSTISEQFF. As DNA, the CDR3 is TGTGCCAGCAGCCCAGGTGGGCTAGCGGGAGATAGTACAATAAGTGAGCAGTTCTTC.